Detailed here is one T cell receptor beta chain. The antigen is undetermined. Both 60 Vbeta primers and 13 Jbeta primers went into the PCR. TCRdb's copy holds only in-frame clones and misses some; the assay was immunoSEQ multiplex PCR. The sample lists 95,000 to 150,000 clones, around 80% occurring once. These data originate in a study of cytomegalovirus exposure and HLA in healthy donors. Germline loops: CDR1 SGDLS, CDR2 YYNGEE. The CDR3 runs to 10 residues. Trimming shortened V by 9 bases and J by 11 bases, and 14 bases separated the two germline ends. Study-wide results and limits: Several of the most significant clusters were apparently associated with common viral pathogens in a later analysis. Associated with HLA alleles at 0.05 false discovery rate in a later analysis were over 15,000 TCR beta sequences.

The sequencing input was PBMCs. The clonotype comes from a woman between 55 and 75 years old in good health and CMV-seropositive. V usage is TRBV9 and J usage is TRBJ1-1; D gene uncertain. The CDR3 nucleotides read TGTGCCAACCCGCCAGACGGGGCTTTCTTT. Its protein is CANPPDGAFF.